The T cell receptor beta chain under discussion was sequenced for a study of control samples from healthy donors and cancer patients. The assay was immunoSEQ multiplex PCR, and TCRdb's table has in-frame clones only and misses some. The repertoire holds about 57,000 clones, with 80% to 95% as singletons. From germline, CDR1 is SEHNR and CDR2 FQNEAQ (reference sequence). Trimming left V 4 bases short and J 0 bases short, with 7 bases between. The CDR3 sequence is 13 residues long. Sequencing used PBMCs. The clonotype was recovered from a man aged 30-40 years with colorectal cancer. The J gene is TRBJ2-7, the V gene TRBV7-9; possible D gene TRBD1, 6 bases. In nucleotides, the CDR3 is TGTGCCAGCAGCTGGGGGCTCTCCTACGAGCAGTACTTC. Its translation: CASSWGLSYEQYF.